This T cell receptor beta chain was identified during a study of cytomegalovirus exposure and HLA in healthy donors. Turning to the study itself: Out of 398 genotyped donors, roughly 78% belonged to the Caucasian-associated ancestry cluster.

PCR was performed using 60 Vbeta and 13 Jbeta primers. The protocol was immunoSEQ multiplex PCR, while the TCRdb copy is restricted to in-frame clones and leaves out a portion. In the table there are approximately 170,000 clones, about 62% of which are singletons. Sequencing was carried out using PBMCs. This clonotype was obtained from a man aged 40-50 years in good health and CMV-seronegative.

The CDR3 nucleotides read TGCGCCAGCAGCTTGGTGGGACAGGCCTACACAGATACGCAGTATTTT. Amino acids: CASSLVGQAYTDTQYF. J is TRBJ2-3 and V is TRBV5-1; 8 bases align to TRBD1. The germline CDR1 and CDR2 sequences are SGHRS and YFSETQ. After removal of 0 bases from V and 2 bases from J, the junction contained 5 bases not matched to a gene. The CDR3 is 16 residues long.